This passage covers 14 T cell receptor beta chains from one sample sequenced in a study of response to subunit inactivated influenza vaccine (dated 2018 in TCRdb). The library relied on RT-PCR. Data came from an Illumina HiSeq 2500. The raw public reads went through TCRdb reprocessing: fastp at Q25, MiXCR clone calling, in-frame beta chains kept. Each record represents a unique CDR3 protein, reported with the most common genes and DNA among its rows. The sample table lists just over 300,000 distinct CDR3 sequences, about 20% of them with a count of one. The ten largest account for over 9% of the sample. Sequenced here: PBMCs from blood, sampled approximately 20 months after vaccination. The receptors were gathered from a man between 50 and 75 years old who received an inactivated influenza vaccine. Donor details come from another sample of the same person, matched by shared clones.

This sequence joins TRBV12-3 or TRBV12-4 and TRBJ2-1; TRBD1 is a possible D gene (8 bases). V was cut by 7 bases and J by 5 bases, with 15 bases left in between. The CDR3 sequence is 14 residues long. CDR3 in amino acids: CASTQGAGDNEQFF. The CDR3, as DNA: TGTGCCAGCACCCAGGGGGCGGGGGACAATGAGCAGTTCTTC.

The CDR3 DNA sequence: TGCAGCGTTGAAGATGGGGCAGGGATTAAGCAGTACTTC. Its protein is CSVEDGAGIKQYF. The chain couples TRBV29-1 to TRBJ2-7; D perhaps matches TRBD1 (5 bases). This CDR3 comprises 13 residues. The germline V gene has CDR1 SQVTM and CDR2 ANQGSEA. Trimming left V 0 bases short and J 8 bases short, with 14 bases between.

This rearrangement joins TRBV7-2 to TRBJ2-2; no reliable D call. V lost 2 bases, J lost 8 bases, and 18 bases lay in between. In germline, CDR1 is SGHTA, CDR2 FQGNSA. The CDR3 sequence is 16 residues long. CDR3 sequence (DNA): TGTGCCAGCAGCTTAAACCCCTCAACATTAGGTGGGGAGCTGTTTTTT. Protein: CASSLNPSTLGGELFF.

The chain recombines TRBV4-3 with TRBJ2-5; unclear D gene. In germline, CDR1 is LGHNA, CDR2 YSLEER. Trimming took 1 base from V and 5 from J, leaving 11 bases between them. This CDR3 is built from 14 residues. CDR3 bases: TGCGCCAGCAGCCAAGTTAGATGGGTGGAGACCCAGTACTTC. Translating gives CASSQVRWVETQYF.

The chain carries TRBV4-3 and TRBJ1-2; D is perhaps TRBD1 (6 bases). There are 16 residues in the CDR3. CDR1 is LGHNA, CDR2 YSLEER, per germline. The V gene lost 0 bases and the J gene lost 2 bases, with 13 bases spanning the gap. CDR3 protein: CASSQDMMGGNYGYTF. CDR3 sequence (DNA): TGCGCCAGCAGCCAAGATATGATGGGGGGCAACTATGGCTACACCTTC.

The gene calls are TRBV7-8 and TRBJ1-1, with D tentatively TRBD1 (6 bases). Germline values: CDR1 SGHVS, CDR2 FQNEAQ. Trimming left V 2 bases short and J 4 bases short, with 17 bases between. The CDR3 runs 16 residues. The CDR3 bases are TGTGCCAGCAGCTTACAAATGTTGGACAGAGGCACTGAAGCTTTCTTT. This gives the protein CASSLQMLDRGTEAFF.

This chain joins TRBV6-6 and TRBJ1-5, with 9 bases matching TRBD1. CDR3 size: 13 residues. The junction had 4 bases not matched to a gene; V was cut back by 8 bases and J by 5 bases. Germline V gene data show CDR1 as MNHNY and CDR2 as SVGAGI (reference sequence). DNA for the CDR3: TGTGCCAGCCGACAGGGGGACCATCAGCCCCAGCATTTT. This translates into CASRQGDHQPQHF.

The table lists this clonotype with a few counts. This chain connects TRBV4-1 to TRBJ2-7; TRBD1 might be the D (6 bases). The CDR3 is 15 amino acids. Trimming took 1 base from V and 4 from J, leaving 14 bases between them. Germline loops: CDR1 MGHRA, CDR2 YSYEKL. In DNA form, the CDR3 reads TGCGCCAGCAGCCAAGTAGCAGGGGAAAGTTACGAGCAGTACTTC. Translation: CASSQVAGESYEQYF.

There are a few counts of this clonotype. V and J are TRBV5-1 and TRBJ2-3; 8 bases align to TRBD1. Unmatched junction bases numbered 7, after V lost 4 bases and J lost 3 bases. The germline gives CDR1 SGHRS, CDR2 YFSETQ. The CDR3 covers 15 residues. The DNA for the CDR3 is TGCGCCAGCAGCCAGGACAGGGCCGCAACAGATACGCAGTATTTT. This codes for CASSQDRAATDTQYF.

The CDR3 bases are TGTGCCAGCATTTCCCTCGGGACAGCCAACACTGAAGCTTTCTTT. This codes for CASISLGTANTEAFF. This chain joins TRBV12-3 or TRBV12-4 and TRBJ1-1, with 7 bases identical to TRBD1. This CDR3 is built from 15 residues. Trimming removed 7 bases from V and 2 bases from J; junction bases left unmatched: 10.

There are a few counts of this clonotype. The chain employs TRBV29-1 and TRBJ1-1; D gene unclear. The CDR3 spans 12 residues. Per the germline V gene, CDR1 is SQVTM and CDR2 is ANQGSEA. Trimming took 7 bases from V and 0 from J, leaving 9 bases between them. The chain's CDR3 is CSDLSLNTEAFF. CDR3 nucleotides: TGCAGCGATTTAAGCCTGAACACTGAAGCTTTCTTT.

The chain uses TRBV7-6 and TRBJ2-2; D is ambiguous. Looked up from germline, CDR1 is SGHVS and CDR2 is FNYEAQ. V shed 2 bases and J shed 5 bases, with 9 bases lying between them. The length of the CDR3 is 14 residues. CDR3 sequence (DNA): TGTGCCAGCAGCTTAAGGGAAGGGACCGGGGAGCTGTTTTTT. It encodes CASSLREGTGELFF.

For this clonotype: At one boundary the junction diverges from the germline segment, which might be a read error. The gene calls are TRBV12-3 or TRBV12-4 and TRBJ1-6, with 7 bases matching TRBD1. The CDR3 is 14 residues long. CDR3 sequence (DNA): TGTGCCAGCACTTTAGGGACAGCGGGTTCACCCCTCCACTTT. Protein: CASTLGTAGSPLHF.

The genes are TRBV20-1 and TRBJ1-5, with D uncertain. Germline V gives CDR1 DFQATT, CDR2 SNEGSKA (reference sequence). This CDR3 contains 12 residues. Trimming took 6 bases from V and 6 from J, leaving 12 bases between them. The CDR3 DNA follows: TGCAGTGCCGTGCCAGACGGTCAGCCCCAGCATTTT. Translated: CSAVPDGQPQHF.